This is a list of T cell receptor beta chains from one sample in a study of neurological immune-mediated disorders. Each CDR3 protein is one row after TCRdb ran MiXCR on the 5' RACE reads. The sample contains about 80,000 distinct CDR3 sequences, approximately 5.8% of which appear only once. Source material: PBMCs. The source is a woman aged 60-75 years with multiple sclerosis. Both conserved end residues are part of each CDR3. The D gene is left open where the match is weak. Only part of the rows carry a size: once, few, many, or a class if the clone is expanded.

D: -; V: TRBV6-2/TRBV6-3; J: TRBJ2-7; length: 13; size: -; CDR3: CASGPGRGYEQYF; DNA: TGTGCCAGCGGACCCGGACGGGGGTACGAGCAGTACTTC
D: -; V: TRBV29-1; J: TRBJ2-1; length: 14; size: many; CDR3: CSVGASSSYNEQFF; DNA: TGCAGCGTGGGGGCATCCAGCTCCTACAATGAGCAGTTCTTC
D: TRBD2; V: TRBV6-2/TRBV6-3; J: TRBJ2-1; length: 17; size: -; CDR3: CASSFRGGAGSYNEQFF; DNA: TGTGCCAGCAGTTTCCGCGGGGGGGCTGGCTCCTACAATGAGCAGTTCTTC
D: TRBD1; V: TRBV7-6; J: TRBJ1-5; length: 14; size: -; CDR3: CASSSDRGTQPQHF; DNA: TGTGCCAGCAGCTCGGACAGGGGAACTCAGCCCCAGCATTTT
D: TRBD1; V: TRBV4-1; J: TRBJ2-3; length: 17; size: many; CDR3: CASSQDPQGAGTDTQYF; DNA: TGCGCCAGCAGCCAAGATCCACAGGGGGCGGGAACAGATACGCAGTATTTT
D: -; V: TRBV5-1; J: TRBJ1-5; length: 14; size: -; CDR3: CASSPSEGNQPQHF; DNA: TGCGCCAGCAGCCCGAGTGAGGGCAATCAGCCCCAGCATTTT
D: -; V: TRBV7-2; J: TRBJ2-2; length: 15; size: many; CDR3: CASSSPTVFTGELFF; DNA: TGTGCCAGCAGCTCCCCGACAGTCTTCACCGGGGAGCTGTTTTTT
D: TRBD1; V: TRBV20-1; J: TRBJ1-1; length: 16; size: -; CDR3: CRATNRDRGSGTEAFF; DNA: TGCAGGGCTACGAACCGGGACAGGGGATCAGGAACTGAAGCTTTCTTT
D: -; V: TRBV5-1; J: TRBJ2-5; length: 13; size: many; CDR3: CASSLVGQETQYF; DNA: TGCGCCAGCAGCTTGGTGGGACAAGAGACCCAGTACTTC
D: -; V: TRBV12-3/TRBV12-4; J: TRBJ2-5; length: 16; size: many; CDR3: CASSSESRLVVETQYF; DNA: TGTGCCAGCAGTAGCGAATCGAGACTAGTGGTCGAGACCCAGTACTTC
D: -; V: TRBV7-2; J: TRBJ1-5; length: 14; size: few; CDR3: CASIKWDSNQPQHF; DNA: TGTGCCAGCATAAAGTGGGATAGCAATCAGCCCCAGCATTTT
D: -; V: TRBV5-1; J: TRBJ2-3; length: 15; size: many; CDR3: CASSPVGGQRDTQYF; DNA: TGCGCCAGCAGCCCGGTTGGGGGTCAGAGGGATACGCAGTATTTT
D: TRBD2; V: TRBV10-3; J: TRBJ2-2; length: 17; size: many; CDR3: CAISVLGRGVSAGELFF; DNA: TGTGCCATCAGCGTCCTTGGGCGGGGGGTGTCGGCCGGGGAGCTGTTTTTT
D: -; V: TRBV5-1; J: TRBJ1-6; length: 15; size: many; CDR3: CASSPMDSRNSPLHF; DNA: TGCGCCAGCAGCCCCATGGACAGCAGGAATTCACCCCTCCACTTT
D: -; V: TRBV3-1; J: TRBJ1-6; length: 13; size: many; CDR3: CASRAQEHSPLHF; DNA: TGTGCCAGCAGAGCTCAGGAGCATTCACCCCTCCACTTT
D: TRBD1; V: TRBV15; J: TRBJ2-7; length: 15; size: many; CDR3: CATSRTGTGGKEQYF; DNA: TGTGCCACCAGCAGAACCGGGACAGGGGGTAAAGAGCAGTACTTC
D: -; V: TRBV29-1; J: TRBJ1-1; length: 11; size: many; CDR3: CSVDRYTEAFF; DNA: TGCAGCGTTGACCGTTACACTGAAGCTTTCTTT
D: TRBD1; V: TRBV5-1; J: TRBJ1-1; length: 15; size: -; CDR3: CASSLAGTENTEAFF; DNA: TGCGCCAGCAGCTTGGCAGGGACAGAGAACACTGAAGCTTTCTTT
D: TRBD2; V: TRBV5-1; J: TRBJ2-7; length: 14; size: -; CDR3: CASSSRTSSYEQYF; DNA: TGCGCCAGCAGCTCCCGGACTAGCTCCTACGAGCAGTACTTC
D: TRBD2; V: TRBV7-2; J: TRBJ2-3; length: 15; size: many; CDR3: CASSLALLGRGTQYF; DNA: TGTGCCAGCAGCTTAGCCCTGCTCGGGAGGGGTACGCAGTATTTT
D: -; V: TRBV7-9; J: TRBJ2-1; length: 13; size: many; CDR3: CASDPTGYNEQFF; DNA: TGTGCCAGCGATCCGACAGGCTACAATGAGCAGTTCTTC
D: TRBD2; V: TRBV18; J: TRBJ2-7; length: 16; size: many; CDR3: CASSPSVAGVQNEQYF; DNA: TGTGCCAGCTCACCATCAGTAGCGGGGGTCCAGAACGAGCAGTACTTC
D: -; V: TRBV29-1; J: TRBJ1-1; length: 10; size: many; CDR3: CSGTGAEAFF; DNA: TGCAGCGGGACCGGCGCTGAAGCTTTCTTT
D: -; V: TRBV30; J: TRBJ2-2; length: 15; size: -; CDR3: CAWSRGVANTGELFF; DNA: TGTGCCTGGAGTAGGGGTGTGGCGAACACCGGGGAGCTGTTTTTT
D: -; V: TRBV3-1; J: TRBJ1-6; length: 13; size: many; CDR3: CASSREANSPLHF; DNA: TGTGCCAGCAGCCGGGAAGCTAATTCACCCCTCCACTTT
D: -; V: TRBV21-1; J: TRBJ2-7; length: 15; size: many; CDR3: CASSKRGQVAYEQYF; DNA: TGTGCCAGCAGCAAACGGGGACAGGTGGCCTACGAGCAGTACTTC
D: TRBD1; V: TRBV5-1; J: TRBJ1-1; length: 16; size: many; CDR3: CASSPTQWSGGTEAFF; DNA: TGCGCCAGCAGCCCCACACAATGGTCAGGGGGCACTGAAGCTTTCTTT
D: -; V: TRBV10-3; J: TRBJ2-7; length: 14; size: many; CDR3: CAISEGSAAYEQYF; DNA: TGTGCCATCAGTGAAGGATCGGCCGCCTACGAGCAGTACTTC